These T cell receptor beta chains were read from a single sample in a study of blood T cell repertoires in COVID-19. Libraries were prepared by immunoSEQ multiplex PCR; TCRdb keeps only in-frame clonotypes and omits some of them. The repertoire consists of 150,000 to 200,000 clones, with 80% to 90% occurring once and the leading ten covering 2.1%. Input material: peripheral blood. The receptors were gathered from a man aged 70 or older with active or convalescent COVID-19. CDR3s include the opening cysteine and the closing phenylalanine or tryptophan. D genes are given only for firm matches. Clone size appears in some rows only: once, few, many, or a class for an expanded clone.

v_gene	d_gene	len	abundance	j_gene	CDR3nt	CDR3aa
TRBV27	NA	14	NA	TRBJ2-1	TGTGCCAGCAGTCCCGGAGGGCCAAGGGGTGAGCAGTTCTTC	CASSPGGPRGEQFF
TRBV9	TRBD2	16	NA	TRBJ2-3	TGTGCCAGCAGCGTAACAGCGGGGGGTCCCACAGATACGCAGTATTTT	CASSVTAGGPTDTQYF
TRBV12-3/TRBV12-4	NA	13	NA	TRBJ1-1	TGTGCCAGCAGCCTACGTATGAACACTGAAGCTTTCTTT	CASSLRMNTEAFF
TRBV28	TRBD1	14	NA	TRBJ2-7	TGTGCCAGCACGTCCGGGACAGGTGCCTACGAGCAGTACTTC	CASTSGTGAYEQYF
TRBV29-1	NA	15	once	TRBJ1-1	TGCAGCGCCATAAGGTCGTCGGACAAGAACACTGAAGCTTTCTTT	CSAIRSSDKNTEAFF
TRBV12-5	TRBD2	15	NA	TRBJ2-1	TGTGCTAGTGGCCCCGTTGGAGCGGGACCCAATGAGCAGTTCTTC	CASGPVGAGPNEQFF
TRBV28	TRBD1	15	NA	TRBJ2-7	TGTGCCAGCAGTGTAACAGGGGTTCGCTCCTACGAGCAGTACTTC	CASSVTGVRSYEQYF
TRBV5-1	NA	15	NA	TRBJ2-3	TGCGCCAGCAGCTTGGCCATACGGGAGTCAGATACGCAGTATTTT	CASSLAIRESDTQYF
TRBV2	TRBD1	13	NA	TRBJ1-4	TGTGCCAGCGGGACAGGGGCCGGTGAAAAACTGTTTTTT	CASGTGAGEKLFF
TRBV30	NA	11	NA	TRBJ1-1	TGTGCCTGCCAGGACACAACAGAAGCTTTCTTT	CACQDTTEAFF
TRBV27	TRBD1	14	NA	TRBJ2-7	TGTGCCAGCAGTTCGCGGACAGGGGCCTACGAGCAGTACTTC	CASSSRTGAYEQYF
TRBV28	NA	14	NA	TRBJ1-5	TGTGCCAGCAGGAGGTCAGGGAGCAATCAGCCCCAGCATTTT	CASRRSGSNQPQHF
TRBV5-4	NA	15	NA	TRBJ1-1	TGTGCCAGCAGCTTGGAGCCAGGGAAAAACACTGAAGCTTTCTTT	CASSLEPGKNTEAFF
TRBV28	TRBD2	15	NA	TRBJ2-3	TGTGCCAGCAGGTCTACTAGCGCGAGCACAGATACGCAGTATTTT	CASRSTSASTDTQYF
TRBV6-2/TRBV6-3	TRBD1	15	once	TRBJ1-4	TGTGCCAGCAGTTTCGGACAGGCCGGGAATGAAAAACTGTTTTTT	CASSFGQAGNEKLFF
TRBV25-1	NA	14	NA	TRBJ1-5	TGTGCCACTCCTTTCGCGCGTCATAATCAGCCCCAGCATTTT	CATPFARHNQPQHF
TRBV10-3	NA	14	NA	TRBJ1-1	TGTGCCATCAGTGAGCCAGACACGAACACTGAAGCTTTCTTT	CAISEPDTNTEAFF
TRBV7-9	TRBD1	12	NA	TRBJ1-2	TGTGCCAGCAGCCCCTCAGGGGGAGGCTACACCTTC	CASSPSGGGYTF
TRBV18	NA	17	NA	TRBJ2-3	TGTGCCAGCTCACCTCTTCCGGCAGGGATTAACTTAGATACGCAGTATTTT	CASSPLPAGINLDTQYF
TRBV30	TRBD2	14	NA	TRBJ2-3	TGTGCCTGGAGTTCAAGCGGGGGGGCCGGTACGCAGTATTTT	CAWSSSGGAGTQYF
TRBV7-9	NA	13	NA	TRBJ1-1	TGTGCCAGCAGCCTTCGGGGTGCTGATGAAGCTTTCTTT	CASSLRGADEAFF
TRBV19	NA	14	NA	TRBJ2-3	TGTGCCAGTAGGAAACCAGGGGGCACAGATACGCAGTATTTT	CASRKPGGTDTQYF
TRBV6-2/TRBV6-3	NA	13	few	TRBJ1-1	TGTGCCAGCAGTTACAGCCAAAACACTGAAGCTTTCTTT	CASSYSQNTEAFF
TRBV2	TRBD1	17	NA	TRBJ2-7	TGTGCCAGCAGCGCACCCGGGACAGGGAGGTCCTCCTACGAGCAGTACTTC	CASSAPGTGRSSYEQYF